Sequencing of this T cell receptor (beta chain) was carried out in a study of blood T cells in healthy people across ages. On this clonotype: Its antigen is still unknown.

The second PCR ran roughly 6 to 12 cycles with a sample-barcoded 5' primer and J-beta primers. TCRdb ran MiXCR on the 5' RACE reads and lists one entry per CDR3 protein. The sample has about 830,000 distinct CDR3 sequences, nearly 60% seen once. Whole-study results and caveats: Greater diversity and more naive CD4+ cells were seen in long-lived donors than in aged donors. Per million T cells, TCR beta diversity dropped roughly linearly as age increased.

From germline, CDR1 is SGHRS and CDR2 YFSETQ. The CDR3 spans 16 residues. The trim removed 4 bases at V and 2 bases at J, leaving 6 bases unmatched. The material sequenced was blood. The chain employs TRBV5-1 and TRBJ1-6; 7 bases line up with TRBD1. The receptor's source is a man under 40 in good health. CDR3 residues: CASSDDRATYNSPLHF. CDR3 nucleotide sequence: TGCGCCAGCAGCGATGACAGGGCCACCTATAATTCACCCCTCCACTTT.